This is a list of T cell receptor beta chains from one sample in a study of blood T cell repertoires in COVID-19. The protocol was immunoSEQ multiplex PCR, while the TCRdb copy is restricted to in-frame clones and leaves out a portion. The data show about 240,000 clones, with roughly 87% seen just once and approximately 2.8% held by the top ten. The sequencing input was PBMCs or T cells enriched from blood (not recorded which). All receptors derive from a woman aged 25 to 39 with acute COVID-19. CDR3s leave out the opening cysteine and the closing phenylalanine or tryptophan. The order of the fields is J gene, clone size, V gene, CDR3 protein. The size of a clone is reported for some rows only, either as once, few or many, or as a class for expanded clones.

j_gene: TRBJ2-1
abundance: .
v_gene: TRBV5-1
CDR3aa: ASSWSGGRGYNEQF

j_gene: TRBJ1-6
abundance: .
v_gene: TRBV6-2/TRBV6-3
CDR3aa: ASSYSTPGHYNSPLH

j_gene: TRBJ1-5
abundance: .
v_gene: TRBV7-9
CDR3aa: ASSGKGDNQPQH

j_gene: TRBJ1-2
abundance: .
v_gene: TRBV29-1
CDR3aa: SVDIVYGYT

j_gene: TRBJ1-2
abundance: .
v_gene: TRBV3-1/TRBV3-2
CDR3aa: ASSQEWTPDGYT

j_gene: TRBJ2-7
abundance: .
v_gene: TRBV28
CDR3aa: TTGGGPALEQY

j_gene: TRBJ2-7
abundance: .
v_gene: TRBV5-6
CDR3aa: ASSLRGEQY

j_gene: TRBJ1-5
abundance: .
v_gene: TRBV6-1
CDR3aa: ASSGGTGFLADQPQH

j_gene: TRBJ2-3
abundance: .
v_gene: TRBV10-1
CDR3aa: ASSDIDTSTDTQY

j_gene: TRBJ2-2
abundance: .
v_gene: TRBV4-1
CDR3aa: ASSRTNANTGELF

j_gene: TRBJ2-7
abundance: .
v_gene: TRBV18
CDR3aa: ASSPGRSYEQY

j_gene: TRBJ1-2
abundance: once
v_gene: TRBV10-3
CDR3aa: AISESQGAIGGYT

j_gene: TRBJ2-3
abundance: .
v_gene: TRBV3-1/TRBV3-2
CDR3aa: ASSQLGLVGTDTQY

j_gene: TRBJ2-7
abundance: .
v_gene: TRBV5-1
CDR3aa: ASSLAVASYEQY

j_gene: TRBJ2-2
abundance: .
v_gene: TRBV5-1
CDR3aa: ASSLTTGNTGELF

j_gene: TRBJ1-4
abundance: once
v_gene: TRBV10-3
CDR3aa: AISETFPGQGNEKLF

j_gene: TRBJ1-1
abundance: .
v_gene: TRBV4-1
CDR3aa: ASSQGGAYGGNTEAF

j_gene: TRBJ2-3
abundance: .
v_gene: TRBV7-2
CDR3aa: ASSPEAFGDTQY

j_gene: TRBJ1-2
abundance: .
v_gene: TRBV12-5
CDR3aa: ASGLFSGIDGYT

j_gene: TRBJ2-3
abundance: .
v_gene: TRBV7-6
CDR3aa: ASSLAPRASTDTQY

j_gene: TRBJ1-6
abundance: .
v_gene: TRBV5-1
CDR3aa: ASSTGQDNSPLH

j_gene: TRBJ1-4
abundance: .
v_gene: TRBV19
CDR3aa: ASRDRGRTNEKLF

j_gene: TRBJ2-2
abundance: .
v_gene: TRBV2
CDR3aa: ASSLEGVSNTGELF

j_gene: TRBJ1-4
abundance: few
v_gene: TRBV10-3
CDR3aa: ASTGAGDEKLF

j_gene: TRBJ1-1
abundance: .
v_gene: TRBV30
CDR3aa: AWTGFQETGTEAF

j_gene: TRBJ2-6
abundance: .
v_gene: TRBV19
CDR3aa: ASSMIGSGANVLT

j_gene: TRBJ2-3
abundance: few
v_gene: TRBV27
CDR3aa: ASSLSQGSDTQY

j_gene: TRBJ2-7
abundance: .
v_gene: TRBV9
CDR3aa: ASSVATGGNYEQY